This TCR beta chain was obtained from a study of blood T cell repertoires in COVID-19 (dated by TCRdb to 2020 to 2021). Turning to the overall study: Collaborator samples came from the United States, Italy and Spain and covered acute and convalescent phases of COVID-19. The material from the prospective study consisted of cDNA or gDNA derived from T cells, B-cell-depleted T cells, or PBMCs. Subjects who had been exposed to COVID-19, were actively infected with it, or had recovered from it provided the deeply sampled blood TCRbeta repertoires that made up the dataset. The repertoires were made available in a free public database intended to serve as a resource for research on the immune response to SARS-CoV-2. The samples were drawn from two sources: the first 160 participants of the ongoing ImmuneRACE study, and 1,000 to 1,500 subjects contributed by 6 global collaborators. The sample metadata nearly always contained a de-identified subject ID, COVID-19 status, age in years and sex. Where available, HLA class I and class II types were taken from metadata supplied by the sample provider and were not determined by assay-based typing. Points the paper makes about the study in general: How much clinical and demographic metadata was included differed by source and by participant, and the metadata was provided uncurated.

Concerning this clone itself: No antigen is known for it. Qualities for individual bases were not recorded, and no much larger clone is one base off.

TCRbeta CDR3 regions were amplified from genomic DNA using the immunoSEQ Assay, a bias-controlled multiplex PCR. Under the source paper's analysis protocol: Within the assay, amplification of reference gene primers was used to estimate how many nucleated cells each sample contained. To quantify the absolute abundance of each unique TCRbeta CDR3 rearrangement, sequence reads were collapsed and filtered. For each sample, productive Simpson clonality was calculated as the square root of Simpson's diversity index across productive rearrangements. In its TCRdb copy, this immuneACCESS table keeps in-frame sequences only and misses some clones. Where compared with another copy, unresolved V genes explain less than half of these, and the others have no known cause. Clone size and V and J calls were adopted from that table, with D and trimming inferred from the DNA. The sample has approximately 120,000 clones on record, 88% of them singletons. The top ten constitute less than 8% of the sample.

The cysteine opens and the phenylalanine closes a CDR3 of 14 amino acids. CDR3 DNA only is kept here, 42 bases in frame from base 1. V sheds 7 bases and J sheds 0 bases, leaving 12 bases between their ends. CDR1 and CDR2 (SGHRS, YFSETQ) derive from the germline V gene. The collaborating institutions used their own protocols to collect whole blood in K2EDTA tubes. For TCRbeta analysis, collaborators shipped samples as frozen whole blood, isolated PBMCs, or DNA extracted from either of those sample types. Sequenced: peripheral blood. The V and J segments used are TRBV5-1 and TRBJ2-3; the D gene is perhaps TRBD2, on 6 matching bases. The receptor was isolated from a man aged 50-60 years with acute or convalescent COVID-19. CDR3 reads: CASFLAASTDTQYF. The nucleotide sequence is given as TGCGCCAGCTTTTTAGCGGCCAGCACAGATACGCAGTATTTT.